These 6 T cell receptor beta chains share one sample of origin, sequenced in a study of T cells in Graves' hyperthyroidism and ophthalmopathy. Amplified regions were TCR beta CDR3 sequences from RNA transcripts. First-round RT-PCR with HTBI primers amplified the TCR CDR3 region. TCRdb re-analysed the multiplex PCR reads in MiXCR, keeping a single row per CDR3 protein. The repertoire holds around 700,000 distinct CDR3 sequences, with approximately 40% as singletons. Sequenced input: blood. The receptors come from a woman between 40 and 50 years old with Graves' hyperthyroidism.

Concerning this clonotype itself: Without the conserved terminal phenylalanine or tryptophan, this CDR3 likely stems from a read error. The V gene is TRBV7-7, the J gene TRBJ2-7; perhaps TRBD2 as D (6 bases). Germline-derived CDR1 and CDR2 are SSHAT and FNYEAQ (reference sequence). The CDR3 covers 13 residues. The CDR3 protein is CVSSSAAGSEQYL. The CDR3 DNA reads TGTGTTAGCAGTTCCGCAGCGGGCAGCGAGCAGTACCTC.

Details on this clonotype: A read error may explain this, as a much larger clone is one base away. No conserved phenylalanine or tryptophan ends this CDR3, so it is likely a read error. V usage is TRBV10-3 and J usage is TRBJ1-2; the D gene is possibly TRBD1 (5 bases). Germline-derived CDR1 and CDR2 are ENHRY and SYGVKD. The V gene lost 10 bases and the J gene lost 2 bases, with 20 bases spanning the gap. The CDR3 length is 15 residues. The CDR3 DNA is TGTGCCAGCAGGGCAGACGGGTACAACAACTATGGCTACACCCTC. Translating it yields CASRADGYNNYGYTL.

In nucleotides, the CDR3 is TGTGCCAGCAGCTGGTACGGGGCTAGCACAGATACGCAGTATTTT. Amino acids: CASSWYGASTDTQYF. The chain employs TRBV5-5 and TRBJ2-3; either TRBD1 or TRBD2 may fit D (5 bases each). V shed 3 bases and J shed 0 bases, with 11 bases lying between them. This CDR3 comprises 15 residues. CDR1 is SGHKS and CDR2 is YYEKEE in the germline V gene (reference sequence).

In the case of this clonotype: Germline is not matched at one junction end, which may reflect a read error. J is TRBJ2-3 and V is TRBV5-1; 7 bases align to TRBD2. Germline CDR1 reads SGHRS; CDR2 reads YFSETQ. The CDR3 spans 18 residues. The CDR3 loop reads CASSFLLGLGGGPDTQYF. The CDR3 region has the DNA TGTGCCAGCAGCTTCCTCCTGGGCTTGGGCGGGGGACCAGATACGCAGTATTTT.

The V and J genes are TRBV19 and TRBJ1-5; 7 positions match TRBD1. The length of the CDR3 is 14 residues. The germline V gene has CDR1 LNHDA and CDR2 SQIVND (reference sequence). The J segment lost 5 bases and the V segment lost 9 bases, leaving 10 bases of the junction unmatched. For the CDR3, the DNA is TGTGCCAGCGACCTCAGGGGGGGTGATCAGCCCCAGCATTTT. Translated, it gives CASDLRGGDQPQHF.

This clonotype has more than one count but fewer than ten. The chain links TRBV7-3 to TRBJ2-2, with D possibly being TRBD1 (5 bases). V was pared by 5 bases and J by 1 base, with 11 bases between. The CDR3 totals 15 residues. Looked up from germline, CDR1 is SGHTA and CDR2 is FQGTGA. The CDR3 protein is CASSLETGNTGELFF. The CDR3 DNA reads as TGTGCCAGCAGCCTGGAAACAGGGAACACCGGGGAGCTGTTTTTT.